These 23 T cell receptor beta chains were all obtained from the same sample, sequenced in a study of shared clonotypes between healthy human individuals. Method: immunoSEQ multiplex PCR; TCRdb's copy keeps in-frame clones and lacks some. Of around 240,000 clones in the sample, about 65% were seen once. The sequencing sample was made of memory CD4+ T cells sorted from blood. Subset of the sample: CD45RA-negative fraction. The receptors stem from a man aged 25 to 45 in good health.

The CDR3 DNA is TGTGCCAGTGCCGAGACTAGCGGATCACAATCGGAGCAGTACTTC. This codes for CASAETSGSQSEQYF. The V and J genes are TRBV19 and TRBJ2-7; TRBD2 matches 9 bases. The CDR3 is made up of 15 amino acids. Unmatched junction bases numbered 15, after V lost 8 bases and J lost 7 bases. Germline V lookup: CDR1 LNHDA, CDR2 SQIVND (reference sequence).

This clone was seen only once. CDR3 residues: CAWSAPLGKQFF. The CDR3 nucleotides are TGTGCCTGGAGTGCCCCTCTTGGGAAGCAGTTCTTC. The chain couples TRBV30 to TRBJ2-1; D remains unclear. The V gene lost 1 base and the J gene lost 11 bases, with 12 bases spanning the gap. The CDR3 is 12 amino acids. Germline V CDR1 and CDR2: GTSNPN, SVGIG (reference sequence).

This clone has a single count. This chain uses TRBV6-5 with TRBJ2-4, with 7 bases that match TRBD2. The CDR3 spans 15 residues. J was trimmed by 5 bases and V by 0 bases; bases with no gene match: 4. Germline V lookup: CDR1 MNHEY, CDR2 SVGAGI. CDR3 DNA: TGTGCCAGCAGTTACTCGGGAGGGGATCAAAACATTCAGTACTTC. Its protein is CASSYSGGDQNIQYF.

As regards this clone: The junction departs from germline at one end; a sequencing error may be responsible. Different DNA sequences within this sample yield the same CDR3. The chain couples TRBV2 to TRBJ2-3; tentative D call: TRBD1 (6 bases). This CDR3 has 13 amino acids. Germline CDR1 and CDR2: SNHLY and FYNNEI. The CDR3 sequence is CASSGGQADTQYF. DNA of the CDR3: TGCGCCAGCAGTGGGGGACAAGCAGATACGCAGTATTTT.

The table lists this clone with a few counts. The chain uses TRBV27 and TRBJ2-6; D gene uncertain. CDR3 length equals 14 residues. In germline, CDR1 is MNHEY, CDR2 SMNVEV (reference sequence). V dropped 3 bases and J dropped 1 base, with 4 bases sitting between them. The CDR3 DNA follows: TGTGCCAGCAGTTTGCGGTCTGGGGCCAACGTCCTGACTTTC. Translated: CASSLRSGANVLTF.

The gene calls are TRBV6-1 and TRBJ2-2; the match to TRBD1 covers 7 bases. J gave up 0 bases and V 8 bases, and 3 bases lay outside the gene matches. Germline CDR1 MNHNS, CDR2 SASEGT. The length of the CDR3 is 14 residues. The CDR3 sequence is CASPGTANTGELFF. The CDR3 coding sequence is TGTGCCAGCCCCGGGACAGCGAACACCGGGGAGCTGTTTTTT.

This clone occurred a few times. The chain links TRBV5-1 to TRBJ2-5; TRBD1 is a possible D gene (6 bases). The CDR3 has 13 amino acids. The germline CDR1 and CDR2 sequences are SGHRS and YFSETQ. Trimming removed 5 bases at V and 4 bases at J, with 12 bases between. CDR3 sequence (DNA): TGCGCCAGCAGAAAGGGACAACGAGAGACCCAGTACTTC. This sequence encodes CASRKGQRETQYF.

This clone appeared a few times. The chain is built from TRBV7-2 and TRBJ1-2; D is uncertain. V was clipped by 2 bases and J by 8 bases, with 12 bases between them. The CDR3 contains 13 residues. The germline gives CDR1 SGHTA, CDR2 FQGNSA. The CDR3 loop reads CASSLTGPGGYTF. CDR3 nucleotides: TGTGCCAGCAGCTTAACCGGGCCCGGAGGCTACACCTTC.

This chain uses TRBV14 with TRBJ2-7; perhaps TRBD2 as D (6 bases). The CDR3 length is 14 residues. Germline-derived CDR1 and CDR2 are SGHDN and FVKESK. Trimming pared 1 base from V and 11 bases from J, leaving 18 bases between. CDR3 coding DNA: TGTGCCAGCAGCCAAGTCAGAGGGCGGGGAATAGAGTACTTC. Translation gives CASSQVRGRGIEYF. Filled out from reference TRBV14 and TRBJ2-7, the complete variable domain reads EAGVTQFPSHSVIEKGQTVTLRCDPISGHDNLYWYRRVMGKEIKFLLHFVKESKQDESGMPNNRFLAERTGGTYSTLKVQPAELEDSGVYFCASSQVRGRGIEYFGPGTRLTVT.

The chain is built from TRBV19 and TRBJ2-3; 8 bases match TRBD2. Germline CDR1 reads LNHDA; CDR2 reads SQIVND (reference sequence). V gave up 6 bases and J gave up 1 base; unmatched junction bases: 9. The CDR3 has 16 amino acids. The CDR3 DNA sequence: TGTGCCAGTAGGACGAGGAGCGGGAGCCGCACAGATACGCAGTATTTT. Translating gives CASRTRSGSRTDTQYF.

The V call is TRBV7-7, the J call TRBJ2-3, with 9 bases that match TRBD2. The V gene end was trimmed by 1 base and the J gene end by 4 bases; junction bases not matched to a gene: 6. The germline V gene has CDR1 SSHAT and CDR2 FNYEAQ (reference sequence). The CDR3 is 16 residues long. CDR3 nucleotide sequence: TGTGCCAGCAGCTTAGGAATAGCGGGAGCGGCAGATACGCAGTATTTT. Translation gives CASSLGIAGAADTQYF.

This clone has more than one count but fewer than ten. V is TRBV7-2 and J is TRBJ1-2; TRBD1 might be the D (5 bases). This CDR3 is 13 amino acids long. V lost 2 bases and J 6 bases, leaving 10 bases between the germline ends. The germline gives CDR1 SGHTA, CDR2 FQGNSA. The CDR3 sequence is CASSLRWGDGYTF. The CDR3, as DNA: TGTGCCAGCAGCTTAAGGTGGGGGGATGGCTACACCTTC.

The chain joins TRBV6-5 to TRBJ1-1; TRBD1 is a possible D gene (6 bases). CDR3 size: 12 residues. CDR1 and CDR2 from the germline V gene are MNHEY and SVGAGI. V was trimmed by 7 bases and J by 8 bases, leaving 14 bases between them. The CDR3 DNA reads TGTGCCAGCACCGGACAAGGGGGGGAAGCTTTCTTT. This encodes CASTGQGGEAFF.

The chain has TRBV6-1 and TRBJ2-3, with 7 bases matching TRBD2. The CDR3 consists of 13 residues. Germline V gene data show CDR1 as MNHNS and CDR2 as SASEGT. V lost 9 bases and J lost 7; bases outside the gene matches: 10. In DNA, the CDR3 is TGTGCCAGTGGTTGGGAGGGTGCCTATACGCAGTATTTT. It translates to CASGWEGAYTQYF.

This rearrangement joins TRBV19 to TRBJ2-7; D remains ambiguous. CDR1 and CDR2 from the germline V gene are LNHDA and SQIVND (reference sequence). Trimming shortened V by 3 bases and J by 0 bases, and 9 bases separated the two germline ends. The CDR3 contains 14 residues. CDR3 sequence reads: CASSIDPNSYEQYF. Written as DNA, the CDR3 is TGTGCCAGTAGTATCGACCCAAACTCCTACGAGCAGTACTTC.

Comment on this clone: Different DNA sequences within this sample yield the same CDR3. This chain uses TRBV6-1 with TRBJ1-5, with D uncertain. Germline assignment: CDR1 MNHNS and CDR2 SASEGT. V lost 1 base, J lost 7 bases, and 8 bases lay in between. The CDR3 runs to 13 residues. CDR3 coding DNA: TGTGCCAGCAGTGAAGGGACCGGGCAGCCCCAGCATTTT. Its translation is CASSEGTGQPQHF.

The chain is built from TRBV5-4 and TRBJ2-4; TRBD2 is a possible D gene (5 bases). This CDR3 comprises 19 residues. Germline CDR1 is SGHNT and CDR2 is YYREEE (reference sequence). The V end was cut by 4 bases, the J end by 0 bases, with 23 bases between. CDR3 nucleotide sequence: TGTGCCAGCAGCCCGGCGGGCTCCTCGCCAAGGCTAGCCAAAAACATTCAGTACTTC. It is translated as CASSPAGSSPRLAKNIQYF.

CDR3 sequence (DNA): TGTGCCACCTCTCCGGACAGATCAGGGCGCGAGCAGTACTTC. Its translation: CATSPDRSGREQYF. The rearrangement joins TRBV25-1 to TRBJ2-7; D is perhaps TRBD1 (6 bases). V gave up 10 bases and J gave up 6 bases, with 22 bases separating them. This CDR3 comprises 14 residues. The germline V gene has CDR1 MGHDK and CDR2 SYGVNS.

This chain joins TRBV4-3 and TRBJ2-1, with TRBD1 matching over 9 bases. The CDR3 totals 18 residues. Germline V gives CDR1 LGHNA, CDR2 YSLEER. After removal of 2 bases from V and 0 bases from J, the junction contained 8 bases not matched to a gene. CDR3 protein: CASSQNVGTGSSYNEQFF. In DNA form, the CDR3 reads TGCGCCAGCAGCCAAAATGTTGGGACAGGGAGCTCCTACAATGAGCAGTTCTTC.

The CDR3 nucleotides read TGTGCCAGCAGCCTACTGGGGACAGGGGTTGTGAGCTACACCTTC. Protein sequence: CASSLLGTGVVSYTF. The chain carries TRBV5-4 and TRBJ1-2; 10 positions agree with TRBD1. The V and J ends lost 4 bases and 9 bases, in that order; junction bases with no gene match: 12. The CDR3 is 15 residues long. CDR1 and CDR2 (germline): SGHNT, YYREEE (reference sequence).

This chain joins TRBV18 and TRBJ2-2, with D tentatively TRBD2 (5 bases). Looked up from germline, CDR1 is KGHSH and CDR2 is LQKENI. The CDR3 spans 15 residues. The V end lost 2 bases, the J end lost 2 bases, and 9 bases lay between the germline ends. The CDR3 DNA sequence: TGTGCCAGCTCACCAACGGGGAAAAACACCGGGGAGCTGTTTTTT. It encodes CASSPTGKNTGELFF.

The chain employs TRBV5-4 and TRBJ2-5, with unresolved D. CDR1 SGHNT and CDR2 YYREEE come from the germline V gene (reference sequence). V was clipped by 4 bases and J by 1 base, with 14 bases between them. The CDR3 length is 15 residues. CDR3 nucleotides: TGTGCCAGCAGCACGGAGATTCGGGCCCAAGAGACCCAGTACTTC. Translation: CASSTEIRAQETQYF.

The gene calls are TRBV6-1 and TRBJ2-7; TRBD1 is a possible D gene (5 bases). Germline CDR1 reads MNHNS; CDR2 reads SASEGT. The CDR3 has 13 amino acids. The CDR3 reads CASWPRVSGEQYF. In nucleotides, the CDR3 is TGTGCTAGCTGGCCCAGGGTTAGTGGCGAGCAGTACTTC.